This TCR beta chain came from a study of cytomegalovirus exposure and HLA in healthy donors. On this clone itself: Its matching antigen is unknown.

PCR amplification relied on 60 Vbeta primers (plus 13 Jbeta primers). Assay used: immunoSEQ multiplex PCR; TCRdb lists only in-frame clones, some missing. The table has over 120,000 clones, around four fifths seen once; the top ten hold around 3%. V was pared by 1 base and J by 11 bases, with 13 bases of the junction left unmatched. The CDR3 runs to 15 residues. The germline V gene has CDR1 GTSNPN and CDR2 SVGIG (reference sequence). Study observations and caveats: Data from an earlier analysis indicated that most TCR beta V segments were productive either about 90% or about 30% of the time. The CMV antigen specificity of a few CMV-associated chains was confirmed through in vitro analysis. Reported findings show TCR beta sequences accurately forecast HLA-A and HLA-B alleles in most subjects.

The chain joins TRBV30 to TRBJ1-1; 10 bases are a match to TRBD1. This clonotype was obtained from a female donor in good health and CMV-seronegative. Material for sequencing was PBMCs. CDR3 protein: CAWSGPGTGAPGAFF. In DNA form, the CDR3 reads TGTGCCTGGAGTGGACCCGGGACAGGGGCGCCTGGGGCTTTCTTT.